The following is a T cell receptor beta chain sequence with its context. Its antigen is currently unknown. The data stem from a study of monozygotic twins with inflammatory bowel disease. Study-wide points: A single strong clonotype or signal linked to IBD was not supported. There were differing immunosuppressive treatments, which may have added variability to patient repertoires.

Template-switch reactions added UMIs with a 6-nucleotide sample barcode. No DNA is given; TCRdb re-called the 5' RACE reads and lists each CDR3 protein once. This sample's clone table lists over 100,000 distinct CDR3 sequences. This CDR3 region has 11 residues. From germline, CDR1 is SGHAT and CDR2 FQNNGV. The total RNA came straight from whole blood, and T cells were not sorted beforehand. The receptor was isolated from a human donor with ulcerative colitis or Crohn's disease, or a healthy co-twin of an affected twin (not recorded which). The rearrangement joins TRBV11-2 to TRBJ2-7. Sequencing input: blood. CDR3 in amino acids: CASSYRYEQYF.